This T cell receptor beta chain comes out of a study of blood T cell repertoires in COVID-19 (dated by TCRdb to the early 2020s). Study-level background: The collaborator samples originated in the United States, Italy and Spain and spanned the acute and convalescent phases of COVID-19. The repertoires were released in a freely available public database meant as a resource for research on the immune response to SARS-CoV-2. The prospective study material was composed of cDNA or gDNA derived from T cells, B-cell-depleted T cells, or PBMCs. Nearly every sample came with metadata listing a de-identified subject ID, COVID-19 status, age in years and sex. Deeply sampled blood TCRbeta repertoires from subjects exposed to, actively infected with, or recovered from COVID-19 were included in the dataset. Where HLA class I and class II types were available, the types were taken from metadata supplied by the sample provider, not from assay-based typing. The samples were drawn from two sources: the first 160 participants of the ongoing ImmuneRACE study, and 1,000 to 1,500 subjects contributed by 6 global collaborators.

On this clone itself: Its antigen remains undetermined. No much larger clone is present one base from it, and per-base qualities are unavailable.

V and J are truncated by 4 bases and 0 bases respectively, leaving an intervening sequence of 19 bases. For CDR1 and CDR2, the germline V gene lists SGHVS and FQNEAQ. The CDR3 measures 17 amino acids from cysteine to phenylalanine. The sequence is cut down to CDR3 DNA, 51 bases in frame from base 1. Study-wide findings and limitations: The quantity of clinical and demographic metadata differed by source and by participant and was supplied without curation.

At one collaborating source in Seattle, patients were enrolled during active infection and were followed longitudinally through the course of disease. Whole blood was collected in K2EDTA tubes by collaborating institutions according to the institutions' own protocols. For TCRbeta analysis, collaborators shipped samples in one of three forms: frozen whole blood, isolated PBMCs, or DNA extracted from either of those sample types. TCRbeta CDR3 regions were amplified from genomic DNA by means of the immunoSEQ Assay, a bias-controlled multiplex PCR. Per the authors' processing: The number of nucleated cells in each sample was estimated by amplification of reference gene primers within the assay. To quantify the absolute abundance of each unique TCRbeta CDR3 rearrangement, sequence reads were collapsed and filtered. Productive Simpson clonality was computed per sample as the square root of Simpson's diversity index over productive rearrangements. TCRdb mirrors the immuneACCESS table, restricted to in-frame sequences. Some clones are absent from its copies; in checked studies, under half trace to an unresolved V gene, and the reason for the others is unknown. V and J calls and clone size are those listed in that table; D and trimming were worked out from the DNA. The sample yields some 260,000 clones; 88% were counted once. About 9.4% of the sample belongs to the ten largest clones.

The sequence was obtained from an older woman with COVID-19, enrolled during active disease. Sequences were obtained from peripheral blood. The chain is made from TRBV7-8 and TRBJ2-7; tentative D gene TRBD2, with 5 bases matching. For the CDR3, the sequence is CASSSRVERSSSYEQYF. Here is the DNA: TGTGCCAGCAGCTCCCGAGTTGAGCGGTCAAGCTCCTACGAGCAGTACTTC.